The clone carrying this T cell receptor (beta chain) was observed at least ten times. Its matching antigen is unknown. TCRdb re-derived calls from the reads in MiXCR, one entry per CDR3 protein. Of around 440,000 distinct CDR3 sequences detected, about 11% appear once; the ten largest clones hold roughly 10%. These data are taken from a study of T cell repertoires in cytomegalovirus infection. Across the study: The public TCR beta signatures pointed to both CMV infection and matching HLA type. The study, taken as a whole, reports: Across the ex vivo response, the dominant clonotypes were HLA-C-restricted CMV-specific TCR beta clonotypes. People with CMV and the relevant HLA were identified by cumulative public TCR beta family frequency.

This sequence originates from a human donor in good health (CMV status not recorded). Some clones in this sample may be carry-over from other donors' samples. Sequenced material: PBMCs.

CDR3 nucleotides: TGTGCCAGCAGCCCTCGGGAGGATTCACCCCTCCACTTT. Amino acid sequence: CASSPREDSPLHF. V and J are TRBV7-9 and TRBJ1-6, with D unclear. Germline V gene sequence: CDR1 SEHNR, CDR2 FQNEAQ (reference sequence). The length of the CDR3 is 13 residues. Trimming left V 5 bases short and J 8 bases short, with 10 bases between.